The entry below describes one T cell receptor beta chain. The antigen is unknown. The source of the sample is a study of response to subunit inactivated influenza vaccine. Study results and limitations: The study's authors posited that every seasonal influenza vaccination enlists few new T cells.

Via MiXCR, TCRdb re-called the RT-PCR reads, giving one row per CDR3 protein. The sample records about 500,000 distinct CDR3 sequences, about 15% being singletons. The CDR3 runs to 16 residues. J was trimmed by 4 bases and V by 3 bases; bases with no gene match: 15. Germline V lookup: CDR1 DFQATT, CDR2 SNEGSKA (reference sequence). The chain links TRBV20-1 to TRBJ2-7; 7 bases are a match to TRBD2. This sequence was found in a man in his fifties or sixties who received an inactivated influenza vaccine. The material was CD4+ T cells sorted from PBMCs, obtained around 25 months after vaccination. The CDR3 here is CSASPMPSGSTYEQYF. CDR3 in DNA: TGCAGTGCTAGTCCTATGCCTAGCGGCTCAACATACGAGCAGTACTTC.